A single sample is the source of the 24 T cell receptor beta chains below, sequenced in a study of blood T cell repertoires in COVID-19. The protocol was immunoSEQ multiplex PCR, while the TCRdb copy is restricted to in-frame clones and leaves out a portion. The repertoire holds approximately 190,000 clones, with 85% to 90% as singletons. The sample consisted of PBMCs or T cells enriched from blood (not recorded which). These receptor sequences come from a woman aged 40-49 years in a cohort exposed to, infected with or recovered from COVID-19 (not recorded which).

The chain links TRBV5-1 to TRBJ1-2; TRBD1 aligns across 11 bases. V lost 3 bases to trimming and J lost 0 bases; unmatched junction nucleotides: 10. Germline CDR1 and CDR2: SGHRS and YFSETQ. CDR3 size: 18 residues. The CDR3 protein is CASSWTGGLTRPNYGYTF. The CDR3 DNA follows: TGCGCCAGCAGCTGGACAGGGGGCCTTACTCGCCCTAACTATGGCTACACCTTC.

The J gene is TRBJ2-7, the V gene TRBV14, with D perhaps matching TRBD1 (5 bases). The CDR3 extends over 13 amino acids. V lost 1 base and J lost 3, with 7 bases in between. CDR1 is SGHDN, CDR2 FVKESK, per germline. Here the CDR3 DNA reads TGTGCCAGCAGCCAAGGAAGGGGCTACGAGCAGTACTTC. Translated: CASSQGRGYEQYF.

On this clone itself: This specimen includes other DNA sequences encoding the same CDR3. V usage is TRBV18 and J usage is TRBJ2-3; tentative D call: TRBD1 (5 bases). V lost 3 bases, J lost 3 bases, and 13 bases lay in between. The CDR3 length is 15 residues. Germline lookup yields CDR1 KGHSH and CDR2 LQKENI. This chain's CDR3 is CASSPLQGRTDTQYF. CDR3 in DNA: TGTGCCAGCTCACCTCTTCAGGGAAGAACAGATACGCAGTATTTT.

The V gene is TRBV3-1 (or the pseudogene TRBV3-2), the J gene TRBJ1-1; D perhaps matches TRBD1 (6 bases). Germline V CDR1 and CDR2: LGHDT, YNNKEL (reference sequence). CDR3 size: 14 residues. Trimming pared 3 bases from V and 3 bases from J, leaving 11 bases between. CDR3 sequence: CASSHRGGDTEAFF. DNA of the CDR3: TGTGCCAGCAGCCATAGAGGGGGAGACACTGAAGCTTTCTTT.

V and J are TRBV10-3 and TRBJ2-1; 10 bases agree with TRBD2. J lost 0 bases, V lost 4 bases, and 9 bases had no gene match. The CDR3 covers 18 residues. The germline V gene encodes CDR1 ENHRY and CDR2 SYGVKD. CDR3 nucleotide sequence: TGTGCCATCAGTGCTCCAGCGGGAGGGGGAAGCTCCTACAATGAGCAGTTCTTC. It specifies CAISAPAGGGSSYNEQFF.

The CDR3 nucleotides read TGTGCCAGCAGTTCAGGGGAATGGGGTGGTTATGGCTACACCTTC. Its protein product is CASSSGEWGGYGYTF. The rearrangement links TRBV27 to TRBJ1-2; D might be TRBD1 (6 bases). V was clipped by 4 bases and J by 5 bases, with 17 bases between them. The CDR3 sequence is 15 residues long. CDR1 is MNHEY and CDR2 is SMNVEV in the germline V gene (reference sequence).

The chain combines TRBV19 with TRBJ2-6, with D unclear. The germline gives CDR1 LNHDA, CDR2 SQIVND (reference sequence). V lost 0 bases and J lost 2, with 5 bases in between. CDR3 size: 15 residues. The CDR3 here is CASSIEQTGANVLTF. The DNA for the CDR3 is TGTGCCAGTAGTATAGAACAGACTGGGGCCAACGTCCTGACTTTC.

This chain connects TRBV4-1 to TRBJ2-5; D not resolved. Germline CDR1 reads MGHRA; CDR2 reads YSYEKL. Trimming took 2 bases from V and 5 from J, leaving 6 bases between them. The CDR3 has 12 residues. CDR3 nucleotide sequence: TGCGCCAGCAGCCAAACTCGGGAGACCCAGTACTTC. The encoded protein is CASSQTRETQYF.

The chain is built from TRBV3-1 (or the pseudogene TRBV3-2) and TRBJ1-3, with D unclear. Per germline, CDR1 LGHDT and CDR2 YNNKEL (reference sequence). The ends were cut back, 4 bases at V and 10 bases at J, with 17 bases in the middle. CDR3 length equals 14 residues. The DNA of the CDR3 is TGTGCCAGCAGCCCCTCCGGGGATTCGGGGACCATATATTTT. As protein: CASSPSGDSGTIYF.

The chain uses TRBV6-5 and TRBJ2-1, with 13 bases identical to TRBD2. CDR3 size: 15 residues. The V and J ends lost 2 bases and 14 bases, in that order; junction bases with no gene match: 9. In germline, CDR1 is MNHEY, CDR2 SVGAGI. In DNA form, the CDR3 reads TGTGCCAGCAGTTACCAAACTAGCGGGGGGGCTTTGAAGTTCTTC. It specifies CASSYQTSGGALKFF.

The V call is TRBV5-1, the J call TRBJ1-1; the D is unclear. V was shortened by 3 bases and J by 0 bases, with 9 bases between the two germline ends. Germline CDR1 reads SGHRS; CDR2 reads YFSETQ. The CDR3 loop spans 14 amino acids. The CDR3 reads CASSSRRVNTEAFF. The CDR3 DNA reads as TGCGCCAGCAGCTCCCGTCGGGTGAACACTGAAGCTTTCTTT.

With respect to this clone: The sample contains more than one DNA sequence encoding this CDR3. CDR3 nucleotide sequence: TGTGCCAGCAGTTTTCAGGAGACCCAGTACTTC. This translates into CASSFQETQYF. The gene calls are TRBV12-3 or TRBV12-4 and TRBJ2-5, with unresolved D. CDR3 size: 11 residues. V was trimmed by 3 bases and J by 5 bases, leaving 4 bases between them.

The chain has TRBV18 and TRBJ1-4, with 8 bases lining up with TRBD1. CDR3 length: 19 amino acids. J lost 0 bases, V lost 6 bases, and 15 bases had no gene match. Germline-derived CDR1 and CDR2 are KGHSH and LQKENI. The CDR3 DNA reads TGTGCCAGCTCGCTGGTGACCGGGACAGGTTATGCAACTAATGAAAAACTGTTTTTT. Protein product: CASSLVTGTGYATNEKLFF.

CDR3: CATSHRQGIGELFF. The DNA for the CDR3 is TGTGCCACCAGTCACCGACAGGGCATCGGGGAGCTGTTTTTT. This chain links TRBV24-1 with TRBJ2-2; 7 bases align to TRBD1. This CDR3 is built from 14 residues. Germline V CDR1 and CDR2: KGHDR, SFDVKD. With 6 bases clipped from V and 7 bases from J, the junction kept 7 bases outside the gene matches.

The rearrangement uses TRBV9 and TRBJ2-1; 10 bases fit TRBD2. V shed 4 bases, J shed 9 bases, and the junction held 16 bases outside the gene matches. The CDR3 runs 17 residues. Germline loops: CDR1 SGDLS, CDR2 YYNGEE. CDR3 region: CASSNPARGAGGGEQFF. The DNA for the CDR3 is TGTGCCAGCAGCAACCCCGCTCGCGGAGCGGGAGGGGGTGAGCAGTTCTTC.

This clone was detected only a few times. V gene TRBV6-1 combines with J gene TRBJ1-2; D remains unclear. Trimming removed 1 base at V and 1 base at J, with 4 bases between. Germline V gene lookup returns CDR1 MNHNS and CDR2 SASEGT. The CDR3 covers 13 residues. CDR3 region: CASSEDGNYGYTF. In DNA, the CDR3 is TGTGCCAGCAGTGAAGACGGTAACTATGGCTACACCTTC.

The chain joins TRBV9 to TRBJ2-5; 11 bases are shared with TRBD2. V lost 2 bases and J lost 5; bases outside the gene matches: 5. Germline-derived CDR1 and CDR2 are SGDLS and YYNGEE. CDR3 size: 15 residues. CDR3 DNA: TGTGCCAGCAGCGTTAGCGGGGGGGCTTTGGAGACCCAGTACTTC. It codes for CASSVSGGALETQYF.

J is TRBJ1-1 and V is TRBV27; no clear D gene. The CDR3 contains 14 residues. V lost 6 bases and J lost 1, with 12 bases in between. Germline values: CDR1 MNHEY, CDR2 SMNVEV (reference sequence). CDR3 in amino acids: CASRLLMANTEAFF. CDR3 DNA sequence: TGTGCCAGCAGGCTCCTGATGGCGAACACTGAAGCTTTCTTT.

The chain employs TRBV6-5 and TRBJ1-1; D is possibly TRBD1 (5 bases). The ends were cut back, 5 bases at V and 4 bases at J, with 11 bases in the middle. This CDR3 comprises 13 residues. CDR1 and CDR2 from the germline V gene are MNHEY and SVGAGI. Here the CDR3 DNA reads TGTGCCAGCAGTCCGAACAGGATCACTGAAGCTTTCTTT. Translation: CASSPNRITEAFF.

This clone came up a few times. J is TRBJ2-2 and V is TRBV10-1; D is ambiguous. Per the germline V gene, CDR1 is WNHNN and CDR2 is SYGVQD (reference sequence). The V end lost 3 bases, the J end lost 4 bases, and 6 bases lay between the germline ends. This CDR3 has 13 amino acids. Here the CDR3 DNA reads TGCGCCAGCAGTGATTCAATCACCGGGGAGCTGTTTTTT. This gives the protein CASSDSITGELFF.

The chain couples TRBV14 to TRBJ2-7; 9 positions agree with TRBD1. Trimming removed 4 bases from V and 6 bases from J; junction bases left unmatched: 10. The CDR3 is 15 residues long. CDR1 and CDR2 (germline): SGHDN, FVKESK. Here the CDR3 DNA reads TGTGCCAGCAGCCGCACCGGGACAGGGTCTTTCGAGCAGTACTTC. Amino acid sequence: CASSRTGTGSFEQYF.

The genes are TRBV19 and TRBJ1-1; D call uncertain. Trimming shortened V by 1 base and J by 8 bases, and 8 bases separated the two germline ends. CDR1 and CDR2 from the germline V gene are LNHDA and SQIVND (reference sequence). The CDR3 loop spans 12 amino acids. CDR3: CASSIVGGEAFF. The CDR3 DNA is TGTGCCAGTAGTATAGTGGGAGGGGAAGCTTTCTTT.

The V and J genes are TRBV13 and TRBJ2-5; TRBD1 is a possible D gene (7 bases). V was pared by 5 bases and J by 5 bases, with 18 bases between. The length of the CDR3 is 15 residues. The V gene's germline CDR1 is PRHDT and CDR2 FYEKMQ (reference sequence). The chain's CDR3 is CASSLGGRGYETQYF. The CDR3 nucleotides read TGTGCCAGCAGCCTGGGAGGCAGGGGGTACGAGACCCAGTACTTC.

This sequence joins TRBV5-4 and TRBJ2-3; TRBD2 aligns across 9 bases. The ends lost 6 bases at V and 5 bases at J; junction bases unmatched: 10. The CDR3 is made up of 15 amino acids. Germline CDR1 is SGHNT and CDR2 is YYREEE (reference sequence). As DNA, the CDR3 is TGTGCCAGCAACGTAGGCGGGGGGGACGTAGATACGCAGTATTTT. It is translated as CASNVGGGDVDTQYF.